This TCR beta chain was sequenced in a study of T cell changes during pregnancy in multiple sclerosis. The repertoire was sequenced with immunoSEQ multiplex PCR; TCRdb's copy has only in-frame clones and lacks some. The repertoire has 53,000 or so clones, approximately 94% of them found once; the top ten carry 0.5% to 0.7%. The input for sequencing was CD4+ T cells from peripheral blood mononuclear cells, taken in the second trimester of pregnancy. The clonotype comes from a female donor with multiple sclerosis, enrolled in a pregnancy study.

Written as DNA, the CDR3 is TGTGCCAGCAGTCTTAGGAACACTGAAGCTTTCTTT. The encoded protein is CASSLRNTEAFF. J is TRBJ1-1 and V is TRBV6-6, with D uncertain. This CDR3 has 12 amino acids. Germline V gene lookup returns CDR1 MNHNY and CDR2 SVGAGI (reference sequence). Trimming took off 5 bases at V and 1 base at J, with 5 bases between the two ends.